The 7 T cell receptor beta chains listed next were all sequenced from one sample in a study of shared clonotypes between healthy human individuals. The table came from immunoSEQ multiplex PCR; TCRdb's copy has only in-frame clones and leaves some out. This table holds roughly 1 million clones, roughly 80% found once. The sample taken for sequencing was memory CD4+ T cells sorted from blood. The subset: CD45RA-negative fraction. Receptor source: a man between 18 and 29 years old in good health.

Turning to this clone: The sample carries other DNA sequences with the same CDR3. This chain links TRBV7-3 with TRBJ1-1, with no clear D. Germline V gene sequence: CDR1 SGHTA, CDR2 FQGTGA. Trimming shortened V by 2 bases and J by 2 bases, and 6 bases separated the two germline ends. This CDR3 is 13 amino acids long. Here the CDR3 reads CASSLYSNTEAFF. CDR3 nucleotides: TGTGCCAGCAGCTTATACTCAAACACTGAAGCTTTCTTT.

V and J are TRBV9 and TRBJ1-4; no clear D. The V end was cut by 1 base, the J end by 8 bases, with 15 bases between. The CDR3 consists of 15 residues. The germline gives CDR1 SGDLS, CDR2 YYNGEE. DNA of the CDR3: TGTGCCAGCAGCGTATCCGGGGATCCTAGGGAAAAACTGTTTTTT. Translation: CASSVSGDPREKLFF.

The V gene is TRBV5-1, the J gene TRBJ2-5; a weak D match, TRBD2 (7 bases). V lost 6 bases and J lost 4, with 22 bases in between. Germline loops: CDR1 SGHRS, CDR2 YFSETQ. This CDR3 is built from 16 residues. CDR3: CASTFGSGGGGETQYF. CDR3 coding DNA: TGCGCCAGCACCTTCGGGAGTGGCGGGGGCGGAGAGACCCAGTACTTC.

The V and J genes are TRBV30 and TRBJ2-2; the D is unclear. Germline lookup yields CDR1 GTSNPN and CDR2 SVGIG (reference sequence). V was cut by 0 bases and J by 5 bases, with 10 bases left in between. The CDR3 loop spans 14 amino acids. The CDR3 DNA sequence: TGTGCCTGGAGTGTCGCTGTTCAAACCGGGGAGCTGTTTTTT. This gives the protein CAWSVAVQTGELFF.

V is TRBV2 and J is TRBJ1-2; 7 bases agree with TRBD1. Unmatched junction bases numbered 8, after V lost 2 bases and J lost 8 bases. Germline CDR1 reads SNHLY; CDR2 reads FYNNEI. This CDR3 is 14 amino acids long. CDR3 DNA sequence: TGTGCCAGCAGTGAACGGCAGGGGGGAAAAGGCTACACCTTC. It specifies CASSERQGGKGYTF.

The V and J genes are TRBV30 and TRBJ2-6; possibly TRBD1 for D (5 bases). CDR1 is GTSNPN, CDR2 SVGIG, per germline (reference sequence). CDR3 length: 16 amino acids. V lost 0 bases and J lost 1, with 10 bases in between. This CDR3 reads CAWSVVGASGANVLTF. The CDR3 DNA reads TGTGCCTGGAGTGTCGTAGGGGCTTCTGGGGCCAACGTCCTGACTTTC.

Regarding this clone: Other DNA sequences within the sample encode an identical CDR3. The chain employs TRBV2 and TRBJ2-7, with 7 bases fitting TRBD2. The CDR3 runs to 13 residues. Germline assignment: CDR1 SNHLY and CDR2 FYNNEI. The junction had 7 bases not matched to a gene; V was cut back by 7 bases and J by 4 bases. This chain's CDR3 is CASTGTGGYEQYF. The CDR3 DNA is TGTGCCAGCACCGGGACCGGGGGGTACGAGCAGTACTTC. Using reference TRBV2 and TRBJ2-7 for the parts outside the CDR3, the full variable domain is EPEVTQTPSHQVTQMGQEVILRCVPISNHLYFYWYRQILGQKVEFLVSFYNNEISEKSEIFDDQFSVERPDGSNFTLKIRSTKLEDSAMYFCASTGTGGYEQYFGPGTRLTVT.